This paragraph reports one TCR beta chain. Its antigen is unidentified. The source of the sample is a study of circulating and synovial CD4+ cells in juvenile arthritis. There are 18 residues in the CDR3. CDR1 and CDR2 (germline): SGHRS, YFSETQ. The V and J ends lost 3 bases and 9 bases, in that order; junction bases with no gene match: 13. Study-wide results and limits: Bulk blood CD4 repertoires were more diverse than these.

Generated by immunoSEQ multiplex PCR, the TCRdb table keeps only in-frame clones and is missing some. The sample yields about 33,000 clones, over 90% seen once. The V and J genes are TRBV5-1 and TRBJ1-6; TRBD1 matches 12 bases. Specimen: CD4+ T cells from blood. The TCR comes from a human donor with juvenile idiopathic arthritis. CDR3 in amino acids: CASSSNPPGQGAASPLHF. The CDR3 DNA reads as TGCGCCAGCAGCTCCAACCCACCGGGACAGGGGGCTGCTTCACCCCTCCACTTT.